Following are 11 T cell receptor beta chains from one sample sequenced in a study of lung T cells in sarcoidosis with Löfgren's syndrome. TCRdb called the reads again in MiXCR, with one record for every CDR3 protein. The sample contains fewer than 25,000 distinct CDR3 sequences, 21% of which appear only once. Input material: CD4+ T cells from bronchoalveolar lavage. The receptors here all came from a human donor with sarcoidosis (Löfgren's syndrome or another form), or a control subject (not recorded which).

This clonotype turned up a few times. V is TRBV10-3 and J is TRBJ1-1; possible D gene TRBD1, 5 bases. This CDR3 region has 14 residues. Trimming shortened V by 2 bases and J by 3 bases, and 10 bases separated the two germline ends. CDR1 is ENHRY and CDR2 is SYGVKD in the germline V gene. Written as DNA, the CDR3 is TGTGCCATCAGTGAGCGGGGGGAGCACACTGAAGCTTTCTTT. As protein: CAISERGEHTEAFF.

This clonotype was picked up a small number of times. This rearrangement joins TRBV12-3 or TRBV12-4 to TRBJ1-2, with D possibly matching TRBD1 (5 bases). The CDR3 loop spans 13 amino acids. V lost 3 bases and J lost 9, with 14 bases in between. The CDR3 is CASSFPGTFSYTF. The CDR3 DNA follows: TGTGCCAGCAGTTTCCCAGGGACTTTTAGCTACACCTTC.

In its sample, this clonotype is medium-sized. The rearrangement uses TRBV28 and TRBJ1-1; D is uncertain. The CDR3 sequence is 13 residues long. Germline-derived CDR1 and CDR2 are MDHEN and SYDVKM. Trimming pared 3 bases from V and 0 bases from J, leaving 5 bases between. The CDR3 region is CASSFGLNTEAFF. The CDR3 DNA reads TGTGCCAGCAGTTTCGGGTTGAACACTGAAGCTTTCTTT.

Ten or more counts support this clonotype. The chain carries TRBV7-9 and TRBJ2-3, with D maybe TRBD1 (6 bases). The germline CDR1 and CDR2 sequences are SEHNR and FQNEAQ (reference sequence). The CDR3 extends over 14 amino acids. V was cut by 2 bases and J by 6 bases, with 12 bases left in between. CDR3 region: CASSLMQGKDTQYF. CDR3 coding DNA: TGTGCCAGCAGCTTAATGCAGGGGAAGGATACGCAGTATTTT.

Judged by abundance, this clonotype is medium-sized. This sequence joins TRBV27 and TRBJ2-7, with 7 bases fitting TRBD1. The CDR3 covers 14 residues. Losses at the gene ends were 6 bases for V and 3 bases for J; bases not matched to a gene: 8. Germline CDR1 and CDR2: MNHEY and SMNVEV (reference sequence). This chain's CDR3 is CASRDRTGSYEQYF. DNA for the CDR3: TGTGCCAGCAGGGACAGGACAGGCAGCTACGAGCAGTACTTC.

Turning to this clonotype: A read error may explain this, as a much larger clone is one base away. This chain links TRBV28 with TRBJ1-2; D is uncertain. V lost 9 bases and J 6 bases, leaving 11 bases between the germline ends. Per the germline V gene, CDR1 is MDHEN and CDR2 is SYDVKM. The CDR3 is made up of 11 amino acids. The CDR3 is CASLIRHGYTF. The CDR3 DNA follows: TGTGCCAGTCTAATACGACATGGCTACACCTTC.

This clonotype was seen many times. The DNA of the CDR3 is TGTGCCAGCAGCTTAGTGAACCTCGCGAGCTACACCTTC. The encoded protein is CASSLVNLASYTF. The rearrangement links TRBV7-9 to TRBJ1-2; D ambiguous. The V gene's germline CDR1 is SEHNR and CDR2 FQNEAQ (reference sequence). The V end was cut by 1 base, the J end by 9 bases, with 12 bases between. The CDR3 spans 13 residues.

The chain employs TRBV4-3 and TRBJ2-3; D remains ambiguous. The CDR3 is 14 amino acids. CDR1 is LGHNA and CDR2 is YSLEER in the germline V gene. V was clipped by 0 bases and J by 2 bases, with 6 bases between them. CDR3 in amino acids: CASSQERYTDTQYF. The CDR3 coding sequence is TGCGCCAGCAGCCAAGAACGTTACACAGATACGCAGTATTTT.

This chain joins TRBV19 and TRBJ1-1; D perhaps matches TRBD1 (5 bases). Germline V gene lookup returns CDR1 LNHDA and CDR2 SQIVND (reference sequence). V was pared by 7 bases and J by 4 bases, with 22 bases between. CDR3 length: 16 amino acids. The CDR3 reads CASTRRRLEQGTEAFF. CDR3 nucleotides: TGTGCCAGTACCCGACGAAGACTGGAGCAGGGCACTGAAGCTTTCTTT.

Ten or more counts support this clonotype. The chain combines TRBV7-8 with TRBJ2-1; 11 nucleotides agree with TRBD2. Germline V gene lookup returns CDR1 SGHVS and CDR2 FQNEAQ. The CDR3 sequence is 18 residues long. V gave up 2 bases and J gave up 7 bases; unmatched junction bases: 13. CDR3: CASSLRARTSGSRNEQFF. Here the CDR3 DNA reads TGTGCCAGCAGCTTAAGGGCACGAACTAGCGGGAGTAGGAATGAGCAGTTCTTC. The full variable domain, rest sourced from reference TRBV7-8 and TRBJ2-1, is GAGVSQSPRYKVAKRGQDVALRCDPISGHVSLFWYQQALGQGPEFLTYFQNEAQLDKSGLPSDRFFAERPEGSVSTLKIQRTQQEDSAVYLCASSLRARTSGSRNEQFFGPGTRLTVL.

Of note for this clonotype: Possible read error: a much larger clone is one base away. This rearrangement joins TRBV20-1 to TRBJ1-1; D is unclear. The CDR3 is made up of 11 amino acids. CDR1 is DFQATT, CDR2 SNEGSKA, per germline (reference sequence). DNA for the CDR3: TGCAGAGCTAGAGGGCAGAATGAAGCTTTCTTT. Translation gives CRARGQNEAFF.